These 29 T cell receptor beta chains were all obtained from the same sample, sequenced in a study of blood T cell repertoires in COVID-19. TCRdb keeps only in-frame clones here, not all; method: immunoSEQ multiplex PCR. The sample consists of about 220,000 clones, around 81% of them appearing once. Sequenced input: peripheral blood. The receptors were gathered from a woman in her twenties or thirties who had recovered from COVID-19.

The rearrangement joins TRBV19 to TRBJ1-3; no reliable D call. The germline V gene encodes CDR1 LNHDA and CDR2 SQIVND (reference sequence). This CDR3 has 13 residues. Trimming stripped 6 bases from V and 0 bases from J, with 6 bases between. The CDR3 protein is CASRRSSGNTIYF. CDR3 coding DNA: TGTGCCAGTAGGCGAAGCTCTGGAAACACCATATATTTT.

V and J are TRBV5-1 and TRBJ2-1, with D perhaps TRBD1 (7 bases). This CDR3 is 16 amino acids long. Between the trimmed V and J ends, which lost 3 bases and 3 bases, there was a span of 16 bases. Germline assignment: CDR1 SGHRS and CDR2 YFSETQ. The CDR3 nucleotides are TGCGCCAGCAGCTGGGCCGGCCAGGGGGGCTACAATGAGCAGTTCTTC. Protein product: CASSWAGQGGYNEQFF.

The V gene is TRBV19, the J gene TRBJ2-2; 8 bases fit TRBD2. V lost 3 bases, J lost 7 bases, and 7 bases stayed unmatched. The CDR3 totals 15 residues. CDR1 and CDR2 (germline): LNHDA, SQIVND (reference sequence). The CDR3 DNA sequence: TGTGCCAGTAGTATTCAAGCGGGAGACGACGGGGAGCTGTTTTTT. Residues: CASSIQAGDDGELFF.

The chain couples TRBV5-1 to TRBJ2-3; 8 bases are shared with TRBD1. J lost 5 bases, V lost 3 bases, and 11 bases had no gene match. The length of the CDR3 is 16 residues. In germline, CDR1 is SGHRS, CDR2 YFSETQ. CDR3 bases: TGCGCCAGCAGCTCCGGAGACAGGGGAGGAGGAGATACGCAGTATTTT. This gives the protein CASSSGDRGGGDTQYF.

This clone has only a few counts. The CDR3 region has the DNA TGTGCCAGCAGCTCGGTCGGGCGGGATCAGCCCCAGCATTTT. It translates to CASSSVGRDQPQHF. The rearrangement joins TRBV7-9 to TRBJ1-5; D remains unclear. V shed 4 bases and J shed 5 bases, with 12 bases lying between them. CDR1 and CDR2 from the germline V gene are SEHNR and FQNEAQ (reference sequence). This CDR3 has 14 residues.

The V gene is TRBV7-3, the J gene TRBJ2-1; maybe TRBD1 (5 bases). CDR3 length: 15 amino acids. V dropped 2 bases and J dropped 8 bases, with 16 bases sitting between them. Germline V gene sequence: CDR1 SGHTA, CDR2 FQGTGA. The CDR3 DNA is TGTGCCAGCAGCTTATACCTAGTAAGGGGTGATGAGCAGTTCTTC. This encodes CASSLYLVRGDEQFF.

The count of this clone is one. The V and J genes are TRBV29-1 and TRBJ1-4; D is uncertain. From germline, CDR1 is SQVTM and CDR2 ANQGSEA. The length of the CDR3 is 11 residues. DNA for the CDR3: TGCGTGTTAGCAACTAATGAAAAACTGTTTTTT. This sequence encodes CVLATNEKLFF.

The J gene is TRBJ2-3, the V gene TRBV27; D is unresolved. CDR3 size: 14 residues. V was clipped by 3 bases and J by 0 bases, with 7 bases between them. Looked up from germline, CDR1 is MNHEY and CDR2 is SMNVEV (reference sequence). In DNA, the CDR3 is TGTGCCAGCAGTTTTTTGGCTAGCACAGATACGCAGTATTTT. As protein: CASSFLASTDTQYF.

This chain links TRBV6-5 with TRBJ1-4; 8 bases are shared with TRBD1. The V gene's germline CDR1 is MNHEY and CDR2 SVGAGI. After removal of 4 bases from V and 4 bases from J, the junction contained 5 bases not matched to a gene. The CDR3 runs 15 residues. The CDR3 DNA reads as TGTGCCAGCAGTTCAGGGGGCGGGTATAATGAAAAACTGTTTTTT. Amino acids: CASSSGGGYNEKLFF.

This chain joins TRBV7-6 and TRBJ1-4; 10 bases match TRBD1. The length of the CDR3 is 16 residues. The junction had 11 bases not matched to a gene; V was cut back by 5 bases and J by 8 bases. Germline V gene lookup returns CDR1 SGHVS and CDR2 FNYEAQ. The CDR3 sequence: CASSPGTGARGEKLFF. The CDR3 coding sequence is TGTGCCAGCAGCCCTGGGACAGGGGCCCGAGGGGAAAAACTGTTTTTT.

A few counts support this clone. This rearrangement joins TRBV11-2 to TRBJ1-1; weak D call: TRBD1 (5 bases). Germline-derived CDR1 and CDR2 are SGHAT and FQNNGV. V was pared by 2 bases and J by 1 base, with 11 bases between. The length of the CDR3 is 15 residues. The CDR3 sequence is CASSLWQGRNTEAFF. The CDR3 nucleotides read TGTGCCAGCAGCTTATGGCAGGGAAGGAACACTGAAGCTTTCTTT. The whole variable domain, filled in from reference TRBV11-2 and TRBJ1-1, reads EAGVAQSPRYKIIEKRQSVAFWCNPISGHATLYWYQQILGQGPKLLIQFQNNGVVDDSQLPKDRFSAERLKGVDSTLKIQPAKLEDSAVYLCASSLWQGRNTEAFFGQGTRLTVV.

This chain uses TRBV24-1 with TRBJ1-2, with D unresolved. The CDR3 totals 12 residues. V shed 3 bases and J shed 7 bases, with 8 bases lying between them. Germline assignment: CDR1 KGHDR and CDR2 SFDVKD. The CDR3 coding sequence is TGTGCCACCAGTGATCGAACTCGTGGCTACACCTTC. Its translation is CATSDRTRGYTF.

The chain employs TRBV30 and TRBJ1-2; D perhaps matches TRBD1 (5 bases). With 2 bases removed from V and 5 bases from J, the gap between germline ends came to 9 bases. The CDR3 sequence is 12 residues long. CDR1 is GTSNPN and CDR2 is SVGIG in the germline V gene (reference sequence). As DNA, the CDR3 is TGTGCCTGGAGTCCCCAGGGTTATGGCTACACCTTC. It codes for CAWSPQGYGYTF.

The chain carries TRBV5-1 and TRBJ2-1; TRBD2 is a possible D gene (6 bases). This CDR3 has 16 amino acids. V lost 0 bases and J 2 bases, leaving 12 bases between the germline ends. CDR1 is SGHRS, CDR2 YFSETQ, per germline. The CDR3 loop is CASSLGSGRPYNEQFF. CDR3 nucleotide sequence: TGCGCCAGCAGCTTGGGATCCGGGAGACCCTACAATGAGCAGTTCTTC.

V usage is TRBV5-1 and J usage is TRBJ2-7, with D possibly matching TRBD1 (5 bases). The CDR3 contains 13 residues. Trimming removed 3 bases from V and 4 bases from J, with 11 bases in between. Germline lookup yields CDR1 SGHRS and CDR2 YFSETQ. Written as DNA, the CDR3 is TGCGCCAGCAGCTCGGGCAGGGCATACGAGCAGTACTTC. Its translation is CASSSGRAYEQYF.

The chain joins TRBV11-2 to TRBJ1-5; TRBD1 is a possible D gene (6 bases). Per the germline V gene, CDR1 is SGHAT and CDR2 is FQNNGV. Trimming shortened V by 4 bases and J by 6 bases, and 16 bases separated the two germline ends. The CDR3 length is 15 residues. The CDR3 spells CASSSARGKGQPQHF. The CDR3 DNA is TGTGCCAGCAGCTCCGCCAGGGGAAAGGGTCAGCCCCAGCATTTT. Looking up the rest from reference TRBV11-2 and TRBJ1-5 gives the full variable domain: EAGVAQSPRYKIIEKRQSVAFWCNPISGHATLYWYQQILGQGPKLLIQFQNNGVVDDSQLPKDRFSAERLKGVDSTLKIQPAKLEDSAVYLCASSSARGKGQPQHFGDGTRLSIL.

The chain uses TRBV21-1 and TRBJ2-1; whether TRBD1, the table's D call, matches the DNA was not checked. TRBV21-1 is listed as a pseudogene. The CDR3 has 12 amino acids. Here the CDR3 reads CASKGTDNEQFF. In DNA, the CDR3 is TGTGCCAGCAAGGGGACAGACAATGAGCAGTTCTTC.

The table lists this clone with a count of one. This chain joins TRBV3-1 (or the pseudogene TRBV3-2) and TRBJ1-5; TRBD1 is a possible D gene (6 bases). CDR3 length: 15 residues. Germline-derived CDR1 and CDR2 are LGHDT and YNNKEL (reference sequence). The V end lost 1 base, the J end lost 6 bases, and 13 bases lay between the germline ends. CDR3 residues: CASSQVGGAGQPQHF. DNA for the CDR3: TGTGCCAGCAGCCAAGTTGGGGGCGCGGGTCAGCCCCAGCATTTT.

This rearrangement joins TRBV9 to TRBJ2-6, with 8 bases matching TRBD1. The CDR3 extends over 16 amino acids. J was trimmed by 3 bases and V by 2 bases; bases with no gene match: 4. Germline V CDR1 and CDR2: SGDLS, YYNGEE. The CDR3 here is CASSVQGAGGANVLTF. CDR3 nucleotide sequence: TGTGCCAGCAGCGTTCAGGGGGCGGGTGGGGCCAACGTCCTGACTTTC.

This chain connects TRBV7-9 to TRBJ2-3; the match to TRBD2 covers 7 bases. This CDR3 has 15 amino acids. CDR1 is SEHNR and CDR2 is FQNEAQ in the germline V gene (reference sequence). J lost 8 bases, V lost 0 bases, and 8 bases had no gene match. The CDR3 protein is CASSLASSGDITQYF. The CDR3 DNA reads TGTGCCAGCAGCTTAGCGTCTAGCGGAGATATTACGCAGTATTTT.

This rearrangement joins TRBV5-1 to TRBJ2-2; TRBD1 matches 8 bases. Losses at the gene ends were 4 bases for V and 4 bases for J; bases not matched to a gene: 9. The CDR3 is 16 residues long. Germline V gives CDR1 SGHRS, CDR2 YFSETQ. The CDR3 reads CASSGKTGVGTGELFF. CDR3 nucleotide sequence: TGCGCCAGCAGCGGAAAGACAGGGGTGGGCACCGGGGAGCTGTTTTTT.

V and J are TRBV2 and TRBJ2-5; 13 bases are a match to TRBD2. Per germline, CDR1 SNHLY and CDR2 FYNNEI. With V trimmed by 6 bases and J by 2 bases, 3 bases remained unmatched. The length of the CDR3 is 15 residues. This chain's CDR3 is CASSLLAGGQETQYF. For the CDR3, the DNA is TGTGCCAGCAGCTTACTAGCGGGAGGGCAAGAGACCCAGTACTTC.

The chain links TRBV30 to TRBJ1-2, with TRBD1 matching over 9 bases. This CDR3 spans 13 amino acids. Losses at the gene ends were 6 bases for V and 6 bases for J; bases not matched to a gene: 8. Germline values: CDR1 GTSNPN, CDR2 SVGIG (reference sequence). CDR3 residues: CACPPGQGNGYTF. The CDR3, as DNA: TGTGCCTGCCCCCCGGGACAGGGAAATGGCTACACCTTC.

On this clone itself: This sample includes further DNA sequences coding for the same CDR3. The V and J genes are TRBV28 and TRBJ1-5, with D possibly TRBD1 on 5 matching bases. The germline CDR1 and CDR2 sequences are MDHEN and SYDVKM. This CDR3 region has 14 residues. V lost 2 bases and J 2 bases, leaving 7 bases between the germline ends. CDR3: CASSLAGGNQPQHF. CDR3 nucleotides: TGTGCCAGCAGTTTAGCGGGGGGCAATCAGCCCCAGCATTTT.

The chain links TRBV5-1 to TRBJ1-2, with no clear D. Germline assignment: CDR1 SGHRS and CDR2 YFSETQ. The CDR3 length is 13 residues. Deletions cut 0 bases from V and 2 bases from J, with 5 bases between. DNA for the CDR3: TGCGCCAGCAGCTTGGCAGAAAACTATGGCTACACCTTC. Its protein is CASSLAENYGYTF.

The V and J genes are TRBV11-2 and TRBJ2-7, with 9 nucleotides matching TRBD1. The length of the CDR3 is 15 residues. Trimming cost V 3 bases and J 4 bases; bases outside gene matches: 7. Looked up from germline, CDR1 is SGHAT and CDR2 is FQNNGV. The DNA of the CDR3 is TGTGCCAGCAGCTTCCTCGTGGGACAGGGTTACGAGCAGTACTTC. It codes for CASSFLVGQGYEQYF.

This clone was counted many times. The V and J genes are TRBV28 and TRBJ1-5; D may be TRBD1 (6 bases). CDR1 is MDHEN, CDR2 SYDVKM, per germline. The CDR3 is 16 residues long. Trimming removed 5 bases at V and 4 bases at J, with 18 bases between. Here the CDR3 DNA reads TGTGCCAGCAGTCTACTGGGGGCCTTATGGAATCAGCCCCAGCATTTT. Translated: CASSLLGALWNQPQHF.

Concerning this clone: Different DNA sequences within this sample yield the same CDR3. The chain recombines TRBV2 with TRBJ2-3, with unresolved D. The CDR3 is 11 residues long. The V and J ends lost 5 bases and 2 bases respectively, with 2 bases between them. CDR1 is SNHLY, CDR2 FYNNEI, per germline. The CDR3 is CASSYTDTQYF. The CDR3 bases are TGTGCCAGCAGTTACACAGATACGCAGTATTTT.

V gene TRBV19 combines with J gene TRBJ1-4; 7 nucleotides match TRBD1. Germline CDR1 LNHDA, CDR2 SQIVND (reference sequence). The CDR3 covers 13 residues. V was pared by 8 bases and J by 8 bases, with 8 bases of the junction left unmatched. In DNA, the CDR3 is TGTGCCAGTCAAGGGGGCAGGTGGGAAAAACTGTTTTTT. Residues: CASQGGRWEKLFF. Together with reference TRBV19 and TRBJ1-4, the CDR3 gives the full variable domain: DGGITQSPKYLFRKEGQNVTLSCEQNLNHDAMYWYRQDPGQGLRLIYYSQIVNDFQKGDIAEGYSVSREKKESFPLTVTSAQKNPTAFYLCASQGGRWEKLFFGSGTQLSVL.